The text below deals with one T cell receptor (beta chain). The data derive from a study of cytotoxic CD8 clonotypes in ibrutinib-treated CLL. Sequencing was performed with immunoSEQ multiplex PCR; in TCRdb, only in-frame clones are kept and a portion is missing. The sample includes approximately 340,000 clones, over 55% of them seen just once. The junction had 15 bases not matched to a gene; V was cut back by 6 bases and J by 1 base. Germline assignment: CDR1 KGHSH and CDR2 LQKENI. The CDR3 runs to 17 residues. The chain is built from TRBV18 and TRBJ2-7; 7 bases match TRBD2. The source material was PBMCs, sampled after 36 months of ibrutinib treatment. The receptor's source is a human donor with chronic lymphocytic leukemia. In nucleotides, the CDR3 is TGTGCCAGCTCCCCTAAATTAACCCGGGGAGGGTCCTACGAGCAGTACTTC. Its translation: CASSPKLTRGGSYEQYF.